The present entry profiles one TCR beta chain with its context. This clone's antigen is unknown. Qualities for individual bases were not recorded, and no much larger clone is one base off. This sample stems from a study of human T cells and chemical hapten exposure (dated by TCRdb to about 2021). A note on the overall study: For sensitization, 2% DPC in acetone was applied to an approximately 2 cm by approximately 2 cm area of upper inner arm skin. Throughout the approximately 25-week study period, patients were also given weekly therapeutic DPC doses on the scalp. Patch testing on the upper back used Finn chambers containing 0.01% DPC, with scoring done after 6 days according to International Contact Dermatitis Research Group standards. Patient blood was sampled pre-sensitization (week 0) and at 2, 6 and about 24 weeks after DPC sensitization. This study followed changes in the peripheral blood TCR repertoire in vivo during primary and secondary sensitization of alopecia patients to the hapten diphenylcyclopropenone (DPC). Libraries were combined into a pool for sequencing, and differences in TCR yield between samples came mainly from small differences in library volumes within the pool. Most of the patients in the cohort were female, and the cohort covered alopecia areata with under or over 50% scalp involvement, alopecia totalis and alopecia universalis. Blood for TCR sequencing was provided by twenty-nine alopecia patients at one to four time points (pre-sensitization, 2, 6 and 24 weeks).

The investigation overall reported the following: Because every patient had alopecia, a presumed autoimmune disease, the patients' immune response might differ from that of healthy individuals. Repeated subsampling changed both the strength of the expansion versus patch-test correlation and the threshold at which the correlation became significant. The number of PT1 expanded TCRs positively correlated with patch test score, significant at thresholds 8, 16 and 32 but not 4. No change with DPC sensitization was found in the number of TCRs above 1 in 1000 frequency, and no evidence of global repertoire structure alterations was found. Compared with pre-sensitization or healthy control sets, expanded TCRs formed significantly more large CDR3 similarity clusters, which is consistent with antigen-driven responses.

Library preparation employed RACE. The run used a NextSeq 500. Library preparation attached unique molecular identifiers to individual cDNA molecules for quantitative, reproducible TCR counting. Both TCR alpha and TCR beta chains were sequenced from each blood RNA sample. The source study handled its data this way. Samples had a median of roughly 98,000 TCRs, with a range from about 23,224 to 700,000. The Decombinator software suite was used to annotate the V, J and CDR3 of the TCR reads. Every sample was subsampled to the same number of TCRs (28,000) for the PS versus PT1 abundance plots. Expanded TCRs were defined as absent before sensitization and observed at least eight times at the 2-week time point. The public sequencing data were trimmed at Q25 with fastp and processed into clonotypes with MiXCR by TCRdb, which kept only in-frame beta chains. Records with the same CDR3 protein are collapsed into one entry carrying the most frequent genes and DNA. Clone size and V and J calls follow TCRdb, not the original study. The table for this sample lists 150,000 to 200,000 distinct CDR3 sequences; 20% to 25% of them were counted only once. The ten largest clones represent about 7% of the sample.

From a lookup of the germline V gene (reference sequence), CDR1 and CDR2 are SEHNR and FQNEAQ. Spanning cysteine to phenylalanine, the CDR3 consists of 13 amino acids. Only CDR3 DNA is held: 39 bases, read in frame from base 1. V and J are truncated by 7 bases and 1 base respectively, leaving an intervening sequence of 10 bases. Taken with the paper, the label for time point translates to: patch test 1, 2 weeks after DPC sensitization. This specimen's treatment or condition label, per the study, means: therapeutic diphenylcyclopropenone sensitization with weekly scalp DPC. Blood at each patch-test visit was drawn before the patch test was applied. Patients were considered eligible if aged 18 to 70, diagnosed with alopecia and deemed suitable for DPC therapy, and patients were excluded if pregnant. Unfractionated whole blood was collected in Tempus Blood RNA tubes, and total RNA was extracted from that blood.

Here the sequenced sample was whole blood, taken in connection with sensitization to the hapten diphenylcyclopropenone (DPC). The source of this sequence is a woman aged 45-65 years with alopecia areata. Some clones in this sample may be carry-over from other donors' samples. The sequence links TRBV7-9 to TRBJ1-1, with no D gene named confidently. The DNA reads as follows: TGTGCCAGCACCCTTAGGCCGAACACTGAAGCTTTCTTT. The resulting protein is CASTLRPNTEAFF.